Shown below are 3 T cell receptor beta chains from a single sample sequenced in a study of patients and donors after allogeneic stem cell transplantation. TCRdb fed the RT-PCR reads into MiXCR, producing one record per CDR3 protein. The sample gives some 880,000 distinct CDR3 sequences, roughly 17% of which show up once; 5% to 7.5% is in the top ten. The sequenced sample was blood, either unsorted or a sorted T cell fraction (not recorded which). The origin of the receptors is a human donor who was either an allogeneic HSCT recipient or a stem cell or donor lymphocyte infusion donor (not recorded which). It is not recorded whose cells these are; they may come from a transplant donor.

The sample holds a few counts of this clonotype. The chain carries TRBV4-3 and TRBJ1-2; D is possibly TRBD1 (6 bases). Germline V CDR1 and CDR2: LGHNA, YSLEER. The CDR3 consists of 16 residues. The germline V and J ends were trimmed by 0 bases and 0 bases, with 11 bases remaining between them. The CDR3 spells CASSQEVHRANYGYTF. In DNA, the CDR3 is TGCGCCAGCAGCCAAGAAGTTCACAGGGCTAACTATGGCTACACCTTC.

This chain joins TRBV6-5 and TRBJ1-2, with TRBD1 identical over 11 bases. This CDR3 has 15 residues. V was clipped by 1 base and J by 5 bases; unmatched bases: 3. Germline CDR1 is MNHEY and CDR2 is SVGAGI. The DNA of the CDR3 is TGTGCCAGCAGTTACTGGACAGGGGGCCAATATGGCTACACCTTC. This translates into CASSYWTGGQYGYTF.

This clonotype was seen only a few times. This chain uses TRBV10-2 with TRBJ2-7; 7 positions match TRBD2. Unmatched junction bases numbered 8, after V lost 3 bases and J lost 0 bases. The CDR3 loop spans 16 amino acids. Germline V gives CDR1 WSHSY, CDR2 SAAADI. This chain's CDR3 is CASSDNSGPSSYEQYF. The CDR3 nucleotides are TGCGCCAGCAGTGATAATAGCGGGCCTAGCTCCTACGAGCAGTACTTC.